What follows describes a single T cell receptor beta chain. The antigen remains undetermined. The length of the CDR3 is 13 residues. Per germline, CDR1 SGHRS and CDR2 YFSETQ. The V gene lost 2 bases and the J gene lost 4 bases, with 9 bases spanning the gap. This sample was taken from a study of neurological immune-mediated disorders. Overall study results and limits: Expanded clones shared no identical CDR3 amino acid sequences across subjects, which suggested private TCR-beta repertoires in all groups.

The study built unsorted libraries from 2 million PBMCs kept at -80 C. Sequencing runs each yielded over 180 million TCR-beta sequences from 15-18 subjects. TCRdb ran MiXCR on the 5' RACE reads and lists one entry per CDR3 protein. The sample lists roughly 25,000 distinct CDR3 sequences, 2.5% occurring once. The sequence was obtained from a woman in her 50s with multiple sclerosis. The sample comprised PBMCs. V and J are TRBV5-1 and TRBJ2-5; D not resolved. The DNA of the CDR3 is TGCGCCAGCAGCTTCCAATCGGGAGAGACCCAGTACTTC. Translation: CASSFQSGETQYF.